This T cell receptor beta chain was captured by sequencing in a study of blood T cell repertoires in COVID-19 (dated by TCRdb to 2019 to 2021). Turning to the overall study: Samples from collaborators originated in the United States, Italy and Spain and spanned both the acute and convalescent phases of COVID-19. The sample metadata nearly always contained a de-identified subject ID, COVID-19 status, age in years and sex. The material from the prospective study consisted of cDNA or gDNA derived from T cells, B-cell-depleted T cells, or PBMCs. A freely available public database, intended as a resource for researchers studying the immune response to SARS-CoV-2, is where the repertoires were released. Where available, HLA class I and class II types were obtained from metadata supplied by the sample provider rather than from assay-based typing. Samples were obtained from the ongoing ImmuneRACE study (first 160 participants) and from over a thousand subjects provided by 6 global collaborators. Subjects who had been exposed to COVID-19, were actively infected with it, or had recovered from it provided the deeply sampled blood TCRbeta repertoires that made up the dataset. Broader findings and caveats from the paper: The amount of clinical and demographic metadata varied by source and participant and was provided uncurated.

This clone was observed a single time. Its antigen target is currently unknown. Base quality data are lacking; no much larger clone is found one base away. The immunoSEQ Assay, a bias-controlled multiplex PCR, was used to amplify TCRbeta CDR3 regions from genomic DNA. As for how the authors treated the data: Within the assay, amplification of reference gene primers was used to estimate how many nucleated cells each sample contained. To quantify the absolute abundance of each unique TCRbeta CDR3 rearrangement, sequence reads were collapsed and filtered. For each sample, productive Simpson clonality was calculated as the square root of Simpson's diversity index over productive rearrangements. The immuneACCESS repertoire file appears here via TCRdb, limited to in-frame rearrangements. These files lack a portion of the clones; in checked studies, under half of the deficit traces to unresolved V genes, and the cause of the others is not known. V and J calls and clone size come straight from that table; D and trimming were deduced from the DNA. Here the sample has about 260,000 clones; about four fifths occur a single time. The top ten clones comprise about 1.6% of the sample.

Ends trimmed: V by 5 bases, J by 7 bases; bases unmatched to a gene: 6. The CDR1 and CDR2 encoded by the germline V gene are SGHTA and FQGNSA. Reading from cysteine to phenylalanine, the CDR3 counts 13 amino acids. Only the CDR3 DNA stays, 39 bases, in frame from base 1. Samples from volunteer blood donors who had recovered from COVID-19 were contributed by a second Seattle source. Each collaborating institution followed its own protocols to collect whole blood in K2EDTA tubes. For TCRbeta analysis, collaborators shipped samples as frozen whole blood, isolated PBMCs, or DNA extracted from either of those sample types.

The sequencing input was peripheral blood. The sequence derives from a woman aged 35 to 49 who had recovered from COVID-19. The chain is made from TRBV7-2 and TRBJ1-2; 8 bases in the junction line up with TRBD1. The CDR3 region reads CASSQAGGAGYTF. The sequence in DNA is TGTGCCAGCAGCCAAGCAGGGGGCGCTGGCTACACCTTC.